The TCR beta chain described here comes from a study of human T cells and chemical hapten exposure (dated by TCRdb to the early 2020s). Some background on the complete study: For sensitization, 2% DPC in acetone was applied to a 2 cm by 2 cm area of upper inner arm skin. Weekly therapeutic DPC doses were additionally applied to the scalp of patients throughout the approximately 25-week study period. Patch testing was performed on the upper back with Finn chambers containing 0.01% DPC, and the patch tests were scored after 6 days according to International Contact Dermatitis Research Group standards. Blood for TCR sequencing was provided by twenty-nine alopecia patients at one to four time points (pre-sensitization, 2, 6 and 24 weeks). The mostly female patient cohort included alopecia areata with under or over 50% scalp involvement, alopecia totalis and alopecia universalis. Libraries were combined into a pool for sequencing, and differences in TCR yield between samples came mainly from small differences in library volumes within the pool. Blood samples were taken from patients before sensitization (week 0) and then at 2, 6 and about 24 weeks after DPC sensitization. This study followed changes in the peripheral blood TCR repertoire in vivo during primary and secondary sensitization of alopecia patients to the hapten diphenylcyclopropenone (DPC).

According to the study, the label for this sample's time point signals: patch test 1, 2 weeks after DPC sensitization. Explained via the paper, the treatment or condition label denotes: therapeutic diphenylcyclopropenone sensitization with weekly scalp DPC. At each patch-test visit, blood was drawn before the patch test was applied. Patients were eligible if aged 18 to 70, diagnosed with alopecia and judged suitable for DPC therapy, and pregnant patients were excluded. Total RNA was extracted from unfractionated whole blood that had been collected in Tempus Blood RNA tubes. For this clonotype: It lacks a known antigen. No much larger clone exists at a distance of one base, and base qualities are not known.

Results the study describes overall, beyond this receptor: The number of TCRs above 1 in 1000 frequency did not change with DPC sensitization; there was no evidence of global repertoire structure alterations. Because all patients had alopecia, a presumed autoimmune disease, the immune response of the patients might differ from that of healthy individuals. Repeated subsampling changed both the strength of the expansion versus patch-test correlation and the threshold at which the correlation became significant. Patch test score correlated positively with the number of PT1 expanded TCRs, reaching significance at thresholds 8, 16 and 32 but not at 4. Expanded TCRs formed significantly more large CDR3 similarity clusters than pre-sensitization or healthy control sets, consistent with antigen-driven responses.

Preparation of the library involved RACE. The listed sequencing device is NextSeq 500. Library preparation attached unique molecular identifiers to individual cDNA molecules for quantitative, reproducible TCR counting. From each blood RNA sample, both TCR alpha and TCR beta chains were sequenced. As for the authors' bioinformatics: The median number of TCRs per sample was over 95,000, ranging from 23,224 to 690,600. V, J and CDR3 annotation of the TCR reads was performed with the Decombinator software suite. To make PS versus PT1 abundance plots, every sample was subsampled to the same number of TCRs (28,000). TCRs were defined as expanded if absent before sensitization and observed at least eight times at the 2-week time point. TCRdb itself trimmed the public reads at Q25 with fastp, ran MiXCR and retained productive beta chains. Entries are consolidated by CDR3 protein sequence, retaining the most common genes and DNA. These V and J calls are TCRdb output, not the study's own analysis. The sample has 150,000 to 200,000 distinct CDR3 sequences on record, around 20% of them singletons. In total, the top ten clones hold under 7% of the sample.

Its CDR3 holds 16 amino acids, cysteine through phenylalanine. Here the CDR3 DNA is all that survives: 48 bases in frame from base 1. The CDR1 and CDR2 encoded by the germline V gene are SNHLY and FYNNEI. The germline ends are 13 bases apart after V is trimmed by 1 base and J by 4 bases. This clonotype was obtained from a woman in her fifties or sixties with alopecia areata. Some clones in this sample may be carry-over from other donors' samples. This chain is built from TRBV2 and TRBJ2-2; TRBD2 is perhaps the D gene, given 7 matching bases. The starting material was whole blood, obtained in connection with sensitization to the hapten diphenylcyclopropenone (DPC). The CDR3 sequence is CASSEEGGRITGELFF. The DNA sequence is TGTGCCAGCAGTGAAGAGGGGGGGCGAATCACCGGGGAGCTGTTTTTT. When the CDR3 is completed using the reference TRBV2 and TRBJ2-2 genes on either side, the full variable domain is EPEVTQTPSHQVTQMGQEVILRCVPISNHLYFYWYRQILGQKVEFLVSFYNNEISEKSEIFDDQFSVERPDGSNFTLKIRSTKLEDSAMYFCASSEEGGRITGELFFGEGSRLTVL.